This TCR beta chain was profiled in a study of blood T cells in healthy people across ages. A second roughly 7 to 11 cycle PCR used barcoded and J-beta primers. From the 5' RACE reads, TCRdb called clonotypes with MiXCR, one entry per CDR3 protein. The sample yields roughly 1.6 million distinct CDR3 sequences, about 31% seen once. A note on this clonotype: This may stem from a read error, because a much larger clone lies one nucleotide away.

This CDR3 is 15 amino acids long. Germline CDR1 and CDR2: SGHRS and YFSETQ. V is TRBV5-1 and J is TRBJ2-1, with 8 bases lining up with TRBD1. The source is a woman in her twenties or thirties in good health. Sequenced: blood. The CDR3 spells CTSSYTGGSYNEQFF. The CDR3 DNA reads TGCACCAGCAGCTACACAGGGGGCTCCTACAATGAGCAGTTCTTC.